The next 21 T cell receptor beta chains were all read from a single sample in a study of shared clonotypes between healthy human individuals. Sequencing was performed with immunoSEQ multiplex PCR; in TCRdb, only in-frame clones are kept and a portion is missing. The sample holds 2 million to 2.5 million clones; less than 95% are singletons and the top ten take 0.37%. Sequenced sample: naive CD4+ T cells from PBMCs. Documented subset: CD45RA+ positively selected. The source of these receptors is a man between 18 and 35 years old in good health. Some clones in this sample may be carry-over from other donors' samples.

The chain has TRBV5-1 and TRBJ2-3; TRBD2 aligns across 13 bases. Trimming removed 7 bases from V and 0 bases from J; junction bases left unmatched: 2. The CDR3 consists of 15 residues. In germline, CDR1 is SGHRS, CDR2 YFSETQ. The CDR3, as DNA: TGCGCCAGCCTGGGACTAGCGGGGAGCACAGATACGCAGTATTTT. It is translated as CASLGLAGSTDTQYF. Combining the CDR3 with reference TRBV5-1 and TRBJ2-3 gives the whole variable domain KAGVTQTPRYLIKTRGQQVTLSCSPISGHRSVSWYQQTPGQGLQFLFEYFSETQRNKGNFPGRFSGRQFSNSRSEMNVSTLELGDSALYLCASLGLAGSTDTQYFGPGTRLTVL.

This clone was detected once. The V gene is TRBV29-1, the J gene TRBJ2-7; no clear D gene. The CDR3 has 13 amino acids. Germline values: CDR1 SQVTM, CDR2 ANQGSEA. The V end lost 7 bases, the J end lost 0 bases, and 13 bases lay between the germline ends. CDR3 protein: CSARASSSYEQYF. DNA of the CDR3: TGCAGCGCTAGGGCAAGCAGCTCCTACGAGCAGTACTTC.

The chain employs TRBV28 and TRBJ1-5; D is possibly TRBD1 (5 bases). Germline V gene sequence: CDR1 MDHEN, CDR2 SYDVKM. The CDR3 sequence is 16 residues long. The V gene lost 8 bases and the J gene lost 0 bases, with 17 bases spanning the gap. The CDR3 DNA sequence: TGTGCCAGCGGTGACTCAACTGGGGGTAGCAATCAGCCCCAGCATTTT. Protein product: CASGDSTGGSNQPQHF.

To note about this clone: Other DNA variants within this sample encode the same CDR3. The chain joins TRBV6-1 to TRBJ1-3; 8 nucleotides align to TRBD1. The CDR3 has 13 residues. Germline CDR1 and CDR2: MNHNS and SASEGT. With 6 bases clipped from V and 3 bases from J, the junction kept 1 base outside the gene matches. The CDR3 region has the DNA TGTGCCAGCAGCGACAGGGGTGGAAACACCATATATTTT. Its protein product is CASSDRGGNTIYF.

V and J are TRBV4-1 and TRBJ2-5; no clear D gene. The J call is uncertain, as TRBJ2-7 better fits the DNA end. The CDR3 totals 14 residues. Germline V lookup: CDR1 MGHRA, CDR2 YSYEKL. The CDR3 loop is CASSHPLESYEQYF. The CDR3 coding sequence is TGCGCCAGCAGCCATCCCTTGGAGTCCTACGAGCAGTACTTC.

This clone appeared once. The J gene is TRBJ1-2, the V gene TRBV7-9; perhaps TRBD1 as D (5 bases). There are 17 residues in the CDR3. CDR1 SEHNR and CDR2 FQNEAQ come from the germline V gene (reference sequence). The V and J ends lost 4 bases and 0 bases respectively, with 18 bases between them. CDR3: CASSYGGGTPANYGYTF. In nucleotides, the CDR3 is TGTGCCAGCAGCTACGGCGGAGGGACGCCAGCTAACTATGGCTACACCTTC. Looking up the rest from reference TRBV7-9 and TRBJ1-2 gives the full variable domain: DTGVSQNPRHKITKRGQNVTFRCDPISEHNRLYWYRQTLGQGPEFLTYFQNEAQLEKSRLLSDRFSAERPKGSFSTLEIQRTEQGDSAMYLCASSYGGGTPANYGYTFGSGTRLTVV.

V is TRBV10-3 and J is TRBJ2-6; the D is unclear. Germline V gene lookup returns CDR1 ENHRY and CDR2 SYGVKD. The V and J ends lost 6 bases and 4 bases respectively, with 7 bases between them. The CDR3 has 13 residues. The CDR3 DNA reads as TGTGCCATCAGGAGTACCGGGGCCAACGTCCTGACTTTC. This codes for CAIRSTGANVLTF.

As concerns this clone: This specimen includes other DNA sequences encoding the same CDR3. The rearrangement uses TRBV5-1 and TRBJ1-4; no reliable D call. CDR3 length: 13 residues. Germline CDR1 is SGHRS and CDR2 is YFSETQ. The ends were cut back, 5 bases at V and 5 bases at J, with 10 bases in the middle. CDR3 region: CASRQGPNEKLFF. For the CDR3, the DNA is TGCGCCAGCAGGCAAGGCCCAAATGAAAAACTGTTTTTT.

The chain employs TRBV5-1 and TRBJ2-7; 10 bases map to TRBD2. J was trimmed by 1 base and V by 2 bases; bases with no gene match: 3. Per the germline V gene, CDR1 is SGHRS and CDR2 is YFSETQ. The CDR3 has 15 residues. The CDR3 reads CASSLGTSESYEQYF. In nucleotides, the CDR3 is TGCGCCAGCAGCTTAGGGACTAGCGAGTCCTACGAGCAGTACTTC.

Concerning this clone: The sample has other DNA sequences that encode this CDR3 too. The gene calls are TRBV6-5 and TRBJ2-7; no reliable D call. CDR3 length: 12 residues. CDR1 and CDR2 from the germline V gene are MNHEY and SVGAGI. Trimming stripped 5 bases from V and 1 base from J, with 6 bases between. Written as DNA, the CDR3 is TGTGCCAGCAGTGGACGGTCCTACGAGCAGTACTTC. It translates to CASSGRSYEQYF.

This clone was observed a handful of times. The rearrangement links TRBV6-6 to TRBJ1-5, with D hard to call. Germline V CDR1 and CDR2: MNHNY, SVGAGI (reference sequence). CDR3 length: 14 residues. V lost 3 bases and J lost 3, with 9 bases in between. CDR3 DNA: TGTGCCAGCAGTTATCGTGGTTACAATCAGCCCCAGCATTTT. It yields the protein CASSYRGYNQPQHF.

The chain links TRBV5-4 to TRBJ2-5; TRBD2 aligns across 9 bases. The germline CDR1 and CDR2 sequences are SGHNT and YYREEE (reference sequence). This CDR3 is 16 amino acids long. The trim removed 0 bases at V and 5 bases at J, leaving 8 bases unmatched. This CDR3 reads CASSLAGAGGQETQYF. Here the CDR3 DNA reads TGTGCCAGCAGCTTGGCGGGGGCGGGAGGGCAGGAGACCCAGTACTTC. Variable domain in full (rest from reference TRBV5-4 and TRBJ2-5): ETGVTQSPTHLIKTRGQQVTLRCSSQSGHNTVSWYQQALGQGPQFIFQYYREEENGRGNFPPRFSGLQFPNYSSELNVNALELDDSALYLCASSLAGAGGQETQYFGPGTRLLVL.

Turning to this clone: In the same sample, other DNA sequences code for this CDR3. The chain couples TRBV9 to TRBJ1-1; the D gene is possibly TRBD1 (5 bases). Trimming took 0 bases from V and 1 from J, leaving 7 bases between them. This CDR3 is 14 amino acids long. CDR1 and CDR2 (germline): SGDLS, YYNGEE. In DNA, the CDR3 is TGTGCCAGCAGCGTAGGTACAGGGAACACTGAAGCTTTCTTT. This gives the protein CASSVGTGNTEAFF.

Concerning this clone itself: The same CDR3 can be traced to other DNA sequences in this sample. The rearrangement joins TRBV28 to TRBJ2-1, with TRBD2 matching 10 bases. The length of the CDR3 is 15 residues. The V gene's germline CDR1 is MDHEN and CDR2 SYDVKM. V trimming: 6 bases; J trimming: 3 bases; junction bases outside the gene matches: 5. The CDR3 spells CASSVTSGDYNEQFF. The CDR3 DNA is TGTGCCAGCAGCGTAACTAGCGGGGACTACAATGAGCAGTTCTTC.

The chain recombines TRBV2 with TRBJ2-5, with 11 bases identical to TRBD2. V lost 4 bases, J lost 5 bases, and 3 bases stayed unmatched. There are 14 residues in the CDR3. CDR1 SNHLY and CDR2 FYNNEI come from the germline V gene. The CDR3 DNA sequence: TGTGCCAGCAGTGGACTAGCGGGACCCGAGACCCAGTACTTC. Its translation is CASSGLAGPETQYF.

The V gene is TRBV10-3, the J gene TRBJ2-5; D is undetermined. The assigned J gene may be wrong: the sequence end matches TRBJ2-7 better. This CDR3 has 11 residues. Germline CDR1 is ENHRY and CDR2 is SYGVKD. CDR3 nucleotide sequence: TGTGCCATCAGTGGCCCTGGCGAGCAGTACTTC. This encodes CAISGPGEQYF.

The V call is TRBV28, the J call TRBJ1-1; 9 bases are a match to TRBD1. The junction had 10 bases not matched to a gene; V was cut back by 2 bases and J by 3 bases. This CDR3 comprises 17 residues. The germline CDR1 and CDR2 sequences are MDHEN and SYDVKM. CDR3: CASSLPGTGIGDTEAFF. CDR3 nucleotides: TGTGCCAGCAGTTTACCCGGGACAGGGATTGGGGACACTGAAGCTTTCTTT.

In this sample, this clone turned up once. The rearrangement links TRBV27 to TRBJ2-1; maybe TRBD2 (6 bases). CDR3 length: 13 residues. V shed 2 bases and J shed 9 bases, with 11 bases lying between them. Germline values: CDR1 MNHEY, CDR2 SMNVEV (reference sequence). This chain's CDR3 is CASSLAGSPEQFF. Here the CDR3 DNA reads TGTGCCAGCAGTTTAGCGGGGTCCCCTGAGCAGTTCTTC.

This chain uses TRBV5-1 with TRBJ2-7; D remains ambiguous. This CDR3 comprises 14 residues. Germline lookup yields CDR1 SGHRS and CDR2 YFSETQ. V was pared by 4 bases and J by 2 bases, with 13 bases between. The DNA for the CDR3 is TGCGCCAGCAGCCCTTACGGTGAGCCCTACGAGCAGTACTTC. Translation: CASSPYGEPYEQYF.

The chain joins TRBV19 to TRBJ2-3; D is ambiguous. CDR1 is LNHDA and CDR2 is SQIVND in the germline V gene (reference sequence). V lost 5 bases, J lost 0 bases, and 9 bases lay in between. The CDR3 runs 14 residues. CDR3 DNA: TGTGCCAGTAGTGTCAGGCAGAGCACAGATACGCAGTATTTT. Translation gives CASSVRQSTDTQYF.

J is TRBJ2-7 and V is TRBV10-3; 8 bases match TRBD1. With 0 bases clipped from V and 0 bases from J, the junction kept 10 bases outside the gene matches. This CDR3 contains 18 residues. Per germline, CDR1 ENHRY and CDR2 SYGVKD. This CDR3 reads CAISESAGGPPTSYEQYF. The CDR3 region has the DNA TGTGCCATCAGTGAGTCGGCAGGGGGCCCCCCTACCTCCTACGAGCAGTACTTC.